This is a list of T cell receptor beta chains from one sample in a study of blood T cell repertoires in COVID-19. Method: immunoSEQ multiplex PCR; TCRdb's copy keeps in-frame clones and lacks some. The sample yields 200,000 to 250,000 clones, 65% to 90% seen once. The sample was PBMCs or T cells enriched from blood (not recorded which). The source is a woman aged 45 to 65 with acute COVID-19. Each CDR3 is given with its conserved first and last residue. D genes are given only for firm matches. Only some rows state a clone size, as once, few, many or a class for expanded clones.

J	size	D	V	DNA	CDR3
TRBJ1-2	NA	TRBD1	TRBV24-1	TGTGCCACCTCTGACAGGGGCTATGGCTACACCTTC	CATSDRGYGYTF
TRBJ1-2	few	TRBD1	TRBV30	TGTGCCTGGACTCAGGGCAGGGGGCTTGGCTACACCTTC	CAWTQGRGLGYTF
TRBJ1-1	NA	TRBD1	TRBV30	TGTGCCTGGAGTTTGGCAGGGGGGGCTTTCTTT	CAWSLAGGAFF
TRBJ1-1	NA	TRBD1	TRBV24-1	TGTGCCACCAGTGATTCTACAGGGGCCAAGGCTTTCTTT	CATSDSTGAKAFF
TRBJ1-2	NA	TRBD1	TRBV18	TGTGCCAGCTCACCACGGACAGGGGGAGTCGGCTACACCTTC	CASSPRTGGVGYTF
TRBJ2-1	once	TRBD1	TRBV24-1	TGTGCCACCAGTGATACAGGGGCAGGTAACAATGAGCAGTTCTTC	CATSDTGAGNNEQFF
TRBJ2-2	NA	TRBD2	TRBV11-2	TGTGCCAGCAGCTTGACGAAGCTAGCGGGGAACACCGGGGAGCTGTTTTTT	CASSLTKLAGNTGELFF
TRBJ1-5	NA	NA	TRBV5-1	TGCGCCAGCAGCTTGGAGGGAGGGCTTCAGCCCCAGCATTTT	CASSLEGGLQPQHF
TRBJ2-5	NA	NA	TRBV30	TGTGCCTGGAGCCCCAGGAGACCCGAGGGGACCCAGTACTTC	CAWSPRRPEGTQYF
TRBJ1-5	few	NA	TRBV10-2	TGCGCCAGCAGTTTATCTAATCAGCCCCAGCATTTT	CASSLSNQPQHF
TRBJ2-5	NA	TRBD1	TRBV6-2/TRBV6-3	TGTGCCAGCAGCCGAGGGACAGGCCAAGAGACCCAGTACTTC	CASSRGTGQETQYF
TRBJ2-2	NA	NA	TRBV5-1	TGCGCCAGCAGCCCAGGGACGGGAGCGAACACCGGGGAGCTGTTTTTT	CASSPGTGANTGELFF
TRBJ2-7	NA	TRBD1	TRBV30	TGTGCTCGGGCCCAACCGGGACAGGGTTACGAGCAGTACTTC	CARAQPGQGYEQYF
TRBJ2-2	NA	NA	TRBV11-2	TGTGCCAGCAGCTTCGCGTTGGATTACAGACGGAACACCGGGGAGCTGTTTTTT	CASSFALDYRRNTGELFF
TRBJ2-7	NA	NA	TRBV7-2	TGTGCCAGCAGCTTATTTGATTCGAGCGGGTCGCCTCGTTCGTACGAGCAGTACTTC	CASSLFDSSGSPRSYEQYF
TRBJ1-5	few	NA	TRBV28	TGTGCCAGCAGTTTAATTAGTCAGCCCCAGCATTTT	CASSLISQPQHF
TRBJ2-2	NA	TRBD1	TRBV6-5	TGTGCCAGCAGCCGGGACAGGGGGAACACCGGGGAGCTGTTTTTT	CASSRDRGNTGELFF
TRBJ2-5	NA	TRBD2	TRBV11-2	TGTGCCAGCAGCACACAGCGGGGGGCTAAAGAGACCCAGTACTTC	CASSTQRGAKETQYF
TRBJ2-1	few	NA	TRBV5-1	TGCGCCAGCAGCTTGGGCCAGGGGAATGAGCAGTTCTTC	CASSLGQGNEQFF
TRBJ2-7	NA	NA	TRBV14	TGTGCCAGCAGCCCACAGGGTACCCCCTACGAGCAGTACTTC	CASSPQGTPYEQYF
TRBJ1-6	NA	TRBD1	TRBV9	TGTGCCAGCAGCCGAGGGACAGGGGATAATTCACCCCTCCACTTT	CASSRGTGDNSPLHF
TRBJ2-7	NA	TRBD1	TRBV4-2	TGTGCCAGCAGCCAAGCCGGGACAGGGGGCTACGAGCAGTACTTC	CASSQAGTGGYEQYF
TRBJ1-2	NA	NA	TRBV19	TGTGCCAGTAGGGCCGGACAGATAGGCTACACCTTC	CASRAGQIGYTF
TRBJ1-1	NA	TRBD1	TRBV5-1	TGCGCCAGCAGCTTAACCGGGACAGGGGCGCGGGACACTGAAGCTTTCTTT	CASSLTGTGARDTEAFF
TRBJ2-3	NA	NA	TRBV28	TGTGCCAGCAAGGGGGGGGCGGGGAACACAGATACGCAGTATTTT	CASKGGAGNTDTQYF